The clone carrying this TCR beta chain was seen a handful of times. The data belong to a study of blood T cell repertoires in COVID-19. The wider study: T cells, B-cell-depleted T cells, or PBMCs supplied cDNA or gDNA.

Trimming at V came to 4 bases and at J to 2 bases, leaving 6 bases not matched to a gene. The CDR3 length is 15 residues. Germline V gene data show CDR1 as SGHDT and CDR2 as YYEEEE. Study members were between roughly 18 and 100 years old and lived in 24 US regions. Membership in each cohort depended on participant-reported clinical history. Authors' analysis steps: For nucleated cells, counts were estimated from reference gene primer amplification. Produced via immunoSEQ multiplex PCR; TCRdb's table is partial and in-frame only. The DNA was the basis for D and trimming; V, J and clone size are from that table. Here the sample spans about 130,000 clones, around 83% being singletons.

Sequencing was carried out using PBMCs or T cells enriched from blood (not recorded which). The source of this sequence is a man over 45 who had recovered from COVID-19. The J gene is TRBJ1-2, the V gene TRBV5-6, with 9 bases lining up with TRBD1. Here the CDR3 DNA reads TGTGCCAGCAGCACTGGACAGGGGACCAACTATGGCTACACCTTC. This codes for CASSTGQGTNYGYTF.